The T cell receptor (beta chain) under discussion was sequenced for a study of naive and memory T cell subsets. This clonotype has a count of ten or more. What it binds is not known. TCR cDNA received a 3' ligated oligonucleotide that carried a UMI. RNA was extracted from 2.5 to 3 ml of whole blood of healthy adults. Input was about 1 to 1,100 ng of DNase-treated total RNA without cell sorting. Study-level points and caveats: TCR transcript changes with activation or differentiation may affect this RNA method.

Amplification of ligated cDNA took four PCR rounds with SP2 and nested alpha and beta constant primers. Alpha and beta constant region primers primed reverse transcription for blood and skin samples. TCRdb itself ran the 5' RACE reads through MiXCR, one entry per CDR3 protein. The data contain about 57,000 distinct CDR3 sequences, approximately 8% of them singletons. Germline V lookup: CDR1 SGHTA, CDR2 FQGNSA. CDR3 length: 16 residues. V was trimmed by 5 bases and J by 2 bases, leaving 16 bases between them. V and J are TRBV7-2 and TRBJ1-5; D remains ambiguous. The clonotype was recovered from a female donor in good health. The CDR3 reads CASSPAIGRGNQPQHF. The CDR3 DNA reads TGTGCCAGCAGCCCAGCTATCGGGCGGGGCAATCAGCCCCAGCATTTT.